The clone carrying this TCR beta chain was counted a few times. Its antigen remains unknown. Per the germline V gene, CDR1 is MDHEN and CDR2 is SYDVKM. The CDR3 length is 12 residues. Trimming cost V 3 bases and J 14 bases, with 11 bases left between them. Amplification by 5'RACE using constant-segment primers produced TCR alpha and TCR beta cDNA libraries that carried sample barcodes and UMIs. TCRdb fed the 5' RACE reads into MiXCR, producing one record per CDR3 protein. The repertoire holds about 320,000 distinct CDR3 sequences, with 13% to 15% as singletons. The data derive from a study of T-cell memory formation after mild COVID-19. Notes on the study in general: In second-wave clones peaking day 37, SARS-CoV-2 specificity remained unconfirmed. For contracting clones, CD4+ ones sat mainly in CM and EM, CD8+ in EMRA.

Sequencing was done on a sample of PBMCs or a T cell subset sorted from them (not recorded which). The source of this sequence is a man younger than 35 who had mild COVID-19 (a few samples of this study predate the infection). Cell type and time point are not known. This sequence joins TRBV28 and TRBJ1-6, with D uncertain. The CDR3 coding sequence is TGTGCCAGCAGTTTGGCTGGGGTATCCCTCCACTTT. Amino acids: CASSLAGVSLHF.